The rows below give T cell receptor beta chains drawn from one sample of a study of T cells after yellow fever vaccination. TCRdb called the 5' RACE reads again in MiXCR, with one record for every CDR3 protein. The table includes about 300,000 distinct CDR3 sequences, 6.8% detected once. The specimen comprised PBMCs, sampled around 45 days after the first yellow fever vaccination. The receptors derive from a young man who received the YFV17D yellow fever vaccine. Both conserved end residues are part of each CDR3. Clone size, where shown, is once, few, many, or a class for clones that have expanded.

j_call v_call clone_size cdr3_aa
TRBJ1-1 TRBV6-5 few CASRRYRAEAFF
TRBJ2-7 TRBV6-2/TRBV6-3 . CASRWDRSQGEQYF
TRBJ2-3 TRBV6-1 . CASTPIEGNVGTDTQYF
TRBJ1-2 TRBV2 few CASSERAGGLSYGYTF
TRBJ1-5 TRBV3-1 few CASSPRRTSQPQHF
TRBJ2-3 TRBV27 few CASSLWSGDTQYF
TRBJ1-3 TRBV4-2 . CASSHTAGNTIYF
TRBJ2-3 TRBV6-1 . CASSIRQGTDTQYF
TRBJ2-3 TRBV5-1 . CASGGSGINTDTQYF
TRBJ2-2 TRBV5-1 few CASSSRLAGLTGELFF
TRBJ1-1 TRBV5-1 few CASSLLSGTEAFF
TRBJ2-3 TRBV9 few CASRSGATQYF
TRBJ2-3 TRBV7-2 many CASSLQLLGGLTDTQYF
TRBJ2-6 TRBV6-1 many CASRGTDSGANVLTF
TRBJ1-1 TRBV4-3 few CASSQARQGDAEAFF
TRBJ2-2 TRBV7-8 few CASSFASGGVGSEGGELFF
TRBJ1-5 TRBV19 few CASSIGGSNQPQHF
TRBJ2-7 TRBV19 . CASTPPQGYHEQYF
TRBJ2-6 TRBV4-3 many CASSQDLSSGANVLTF
TRBJ1-2 TRBV3-1 . CASSPRGGANYGYTF
TRBJ2-5 TRBV20-1 few CSARDRVGPRYQETQYF
TRBJ2-2 TRBV7-9 . CASRAGTIWTGELFF
TRBJ1-4 TRBV7-2 few CASSLTGSKEKLFF
TRBJ1-2 TRBV4-1 . CASSQTTGVNYGYTF
TRBJ2-1 TRBV20-1 . CSATTVRDRANNEQFF
TRBJ1-2 TRBV4-2 . CAIGLGPLYCYTF
TRBJ2-2 TRBV2 many CASNVRVTGELFF